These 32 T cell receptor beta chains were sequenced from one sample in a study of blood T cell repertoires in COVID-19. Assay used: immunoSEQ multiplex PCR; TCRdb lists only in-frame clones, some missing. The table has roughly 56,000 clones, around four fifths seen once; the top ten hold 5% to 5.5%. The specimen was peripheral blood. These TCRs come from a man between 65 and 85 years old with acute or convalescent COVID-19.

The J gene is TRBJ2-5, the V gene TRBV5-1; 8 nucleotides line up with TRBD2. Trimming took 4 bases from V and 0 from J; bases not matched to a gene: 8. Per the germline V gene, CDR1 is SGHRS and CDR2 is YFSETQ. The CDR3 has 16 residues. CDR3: CASSATSGLYQETQYF. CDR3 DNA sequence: TGCGCCAGCAGCGCTACTAGCGGTTTGTACCAAGAGACCCAGTACTTC.

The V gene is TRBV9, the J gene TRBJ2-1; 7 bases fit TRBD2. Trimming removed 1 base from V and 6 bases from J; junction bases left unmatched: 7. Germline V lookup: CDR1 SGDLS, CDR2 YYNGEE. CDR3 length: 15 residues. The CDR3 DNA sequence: TGTGCCAGCAGCGTAAGCCTAGCGGTCTCCAATGAGCAGTTCTTC. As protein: CASSVSLAVSNEQFF.

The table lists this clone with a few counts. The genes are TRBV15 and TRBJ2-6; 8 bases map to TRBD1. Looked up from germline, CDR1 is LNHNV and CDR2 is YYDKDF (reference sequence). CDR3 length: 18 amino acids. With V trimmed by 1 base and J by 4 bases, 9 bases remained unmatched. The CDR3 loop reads CATSRVGQGASGANVLTF. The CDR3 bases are TGTGCCACCAGCAGAGTTGGGCAGGGGGCATCCGGGGCCAACGTCCTGACTTTC.

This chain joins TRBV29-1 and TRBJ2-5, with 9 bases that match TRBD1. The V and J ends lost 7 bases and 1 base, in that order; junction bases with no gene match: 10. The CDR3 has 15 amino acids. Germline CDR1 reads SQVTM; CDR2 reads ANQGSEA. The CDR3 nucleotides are TGCAGCGCCACCCCGGGACAGGGTTTCCAAGAGACCCAGTACTTC. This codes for CSATPGQGFQETQYF.

The DNA for the CDR3 is TGTGCCAGCAGTTCCAGACAGGGGGCAGGGAATCAGCCCCAGCATTTT. Protein sequence: CASSSRQGAGNQPQHF. The rearrangement joins TRBV27 to TRBJ1-5; 10 bases fit TRBD1. The CDR3 is 16 residues long. CDR1 is MNHEY, CDR2 SMNVEV, per germline (reference sequence). V lost 4 bases, J lost 4 bases, and 7 bases stayed unmatched.

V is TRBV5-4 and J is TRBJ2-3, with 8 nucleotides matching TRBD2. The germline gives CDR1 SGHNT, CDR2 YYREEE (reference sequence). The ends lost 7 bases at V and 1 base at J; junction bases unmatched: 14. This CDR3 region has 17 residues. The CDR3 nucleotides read TGTGCCAGCGAAGAAAGCGGGGGCTCCTGGGGCACAGATACGCAGTATTTT. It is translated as CASEESGGSWGTDTQYF.

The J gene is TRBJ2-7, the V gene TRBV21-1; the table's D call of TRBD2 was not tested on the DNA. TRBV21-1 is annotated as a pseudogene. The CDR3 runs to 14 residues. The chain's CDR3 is CASSPTRGSYEQYF. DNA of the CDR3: TGTGCCAGCAGCCCCACTCGGGGTTCCTACGAGCAGTACTTC.

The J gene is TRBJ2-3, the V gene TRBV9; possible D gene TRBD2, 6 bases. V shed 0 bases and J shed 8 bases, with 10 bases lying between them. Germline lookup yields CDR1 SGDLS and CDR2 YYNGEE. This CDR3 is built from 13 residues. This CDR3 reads CASSVAGDGTQYF. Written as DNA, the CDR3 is TGTGCCAGCAGCGTAGCGGGGGACGGTACGCAGTATTTT.

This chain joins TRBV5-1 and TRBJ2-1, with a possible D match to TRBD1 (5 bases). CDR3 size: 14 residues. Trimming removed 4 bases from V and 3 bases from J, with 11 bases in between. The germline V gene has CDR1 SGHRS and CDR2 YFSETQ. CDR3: CASSAQGLYNEQFF. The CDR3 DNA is TGCGCCAGCAGCGCTCAGGGCCTCTACAATGAGCAGTTCTTC.

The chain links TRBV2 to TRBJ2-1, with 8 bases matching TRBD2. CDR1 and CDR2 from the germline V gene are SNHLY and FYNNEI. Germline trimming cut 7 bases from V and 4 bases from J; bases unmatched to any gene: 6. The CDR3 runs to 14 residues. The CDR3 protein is CASMVASGYNEQFF. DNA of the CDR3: TGTGCCAGCATGGTGGCTAGCGGGTACAATGAGCAGTTCTTC.

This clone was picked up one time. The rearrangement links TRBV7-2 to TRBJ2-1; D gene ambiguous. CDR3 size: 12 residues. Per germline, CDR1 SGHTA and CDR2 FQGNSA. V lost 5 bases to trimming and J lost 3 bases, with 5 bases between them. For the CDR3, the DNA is TGTGCCAGCAGCCCAAACTACAATGAGCAGTTCTTC. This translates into CASSPNYNEQFF.

CDR3 DNA sequence: TGTGCCAGCAGCTCGGGACAGGGGTCGGTGAACACTGAAGCTTTCTTT. Its protein product is CASSSGQGSVNTEAFF. The chain couples TRBV7-3 to TRBJ1-1, with 10 bases fitting TRBD1. The ends lost 4 bases at V and 0 bases at J; junction bases unmatched: 5. This CDR3 has 16 amino acids. Germline values: CDR1 SGHTA, CDR2 FQGTGA.

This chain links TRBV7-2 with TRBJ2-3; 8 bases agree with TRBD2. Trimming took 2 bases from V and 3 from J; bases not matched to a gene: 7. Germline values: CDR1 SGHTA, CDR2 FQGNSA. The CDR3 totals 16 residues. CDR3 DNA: TGTGCCAGCAGCTTAAAGGTAGCGGGACTAACAGATACGCAGTATTTT. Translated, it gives CASSLKVAGLTDTQYF.

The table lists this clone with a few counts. The DNA for the CDR3 is TGTGCCAGCAGTGACCTAGGCTCCTACAATGAGCAGTTCTTC. It encodes CASSDLGSYNEQFF. The V call is TRBV2, the J call TRBJ2-1; D is unclear. This CDR3 spans 14 amino acids. V gave up 3 bases and J gave up 0 bases, with 6 bases separating them. The germline CDR1 and CDR2 sequences are SNHLY and FYNNEI.

CDR3 bases: TGTGCCAGCAGCTTTCAGGACAGGGGGACCTACGAGCAGTACTTC. Encoded protein: CASSFQDRGTYEQYF. The chain has TRBV7-8 and TRBJ2-7; TRBD1 matches 10 bases. The V gene's germline CDR1 is SGHVS and CDR2 FQNEAQ. There are 15 residues in the CDR3. V trimming: 3 bases; J trimming: 2 bases; junction bases outside the gene matches: 4.

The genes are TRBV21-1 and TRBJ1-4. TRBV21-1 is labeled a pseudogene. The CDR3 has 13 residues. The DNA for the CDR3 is TGTGCCAGCAGCAACGGGGAGAATGAAAAACTGTTTTTT. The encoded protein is CASSNGENEKLFF.

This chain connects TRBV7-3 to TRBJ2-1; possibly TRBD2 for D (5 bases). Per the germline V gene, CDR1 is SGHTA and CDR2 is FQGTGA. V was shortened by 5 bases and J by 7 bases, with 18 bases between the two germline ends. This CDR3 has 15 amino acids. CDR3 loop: CASSPHPGADNEQFF. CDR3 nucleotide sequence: TGTGCCAGCAGCCCCCACCCCGGAGCGGATAATGAGCAGTTCTTC.

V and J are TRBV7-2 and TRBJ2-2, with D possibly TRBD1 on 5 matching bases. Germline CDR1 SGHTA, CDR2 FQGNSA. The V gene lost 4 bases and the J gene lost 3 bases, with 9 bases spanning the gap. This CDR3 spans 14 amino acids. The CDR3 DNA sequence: TGTGCCAGCAGCTCGACAGTTTACACCGGGGAGCTGTTTTTT. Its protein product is CASSSTVYTGELFF.

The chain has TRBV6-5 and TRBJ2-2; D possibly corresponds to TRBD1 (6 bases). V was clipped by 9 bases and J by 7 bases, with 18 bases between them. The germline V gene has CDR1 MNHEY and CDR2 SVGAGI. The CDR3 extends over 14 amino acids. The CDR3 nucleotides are TGTGCCAGTAAGGGGGACCTCTCGGGCGGGGAGCTGTTTTTT. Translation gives CASKGDLSGGELFF.

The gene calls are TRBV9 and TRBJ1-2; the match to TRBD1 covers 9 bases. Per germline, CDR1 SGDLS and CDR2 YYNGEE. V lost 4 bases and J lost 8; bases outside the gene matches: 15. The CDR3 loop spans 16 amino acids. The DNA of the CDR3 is TGTGCCAGCAGCCTATTAGGTGTTTCGGGACAGGGAGGCTACACCTTC. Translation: CASSLLGVSGQGGYTF.

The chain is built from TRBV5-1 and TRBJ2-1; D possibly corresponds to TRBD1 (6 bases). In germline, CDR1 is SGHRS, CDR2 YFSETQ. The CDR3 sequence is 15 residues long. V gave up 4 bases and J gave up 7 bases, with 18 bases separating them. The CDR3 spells CASSPQGEAWNEQFF. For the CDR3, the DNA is TGCGCCAGCAGCCCACAGGGTGAGGCGTGGAATGAGCAGTTCTTC.

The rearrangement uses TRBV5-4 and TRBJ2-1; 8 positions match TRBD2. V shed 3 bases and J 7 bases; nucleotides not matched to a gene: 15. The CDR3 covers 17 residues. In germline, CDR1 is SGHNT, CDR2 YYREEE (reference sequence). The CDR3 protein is CASSYLLTGGARNEQFF. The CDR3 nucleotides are TGTGCCAGCAGCTATCTTCTAACGGGGGGGGCCCGGAATGAGCAGTTCTTC.

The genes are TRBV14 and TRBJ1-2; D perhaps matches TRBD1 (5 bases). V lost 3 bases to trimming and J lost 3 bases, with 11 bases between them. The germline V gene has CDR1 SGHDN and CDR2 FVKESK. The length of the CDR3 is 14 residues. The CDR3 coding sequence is TGTGCCAGCAGCCACCTTGGACAAGACTATGGCTACACCTTC. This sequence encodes CASSHLGQDYGYTF.

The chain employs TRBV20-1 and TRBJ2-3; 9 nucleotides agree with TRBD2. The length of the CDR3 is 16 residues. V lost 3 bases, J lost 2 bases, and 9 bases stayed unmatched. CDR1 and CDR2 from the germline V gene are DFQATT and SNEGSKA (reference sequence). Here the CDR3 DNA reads TGCAGTGCTAGTAGTCCTAGCGGGGTCATCACAGATACGCAGTATTTT. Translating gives CSASSPSGVITDTQYF.

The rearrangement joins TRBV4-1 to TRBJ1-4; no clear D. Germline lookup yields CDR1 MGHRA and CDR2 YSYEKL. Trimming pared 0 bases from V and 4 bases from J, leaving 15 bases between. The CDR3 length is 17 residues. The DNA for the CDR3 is TGCGCCAGCAGCCAAGATCTGGGAGGTGTGGGTAATGAAAAACTGTTTTTT. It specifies CASSQDLGGVGNEKLFF.

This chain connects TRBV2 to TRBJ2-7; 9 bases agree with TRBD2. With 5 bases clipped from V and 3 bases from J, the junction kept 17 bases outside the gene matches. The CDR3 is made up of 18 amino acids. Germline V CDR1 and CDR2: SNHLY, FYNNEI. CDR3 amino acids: CASSSPSTSSGARYEQYF. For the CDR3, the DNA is TGTGCCAGCAGTTCACCCTCCACTTCTAGCGGGGCCCGCTACGAGCAGTACTTC.

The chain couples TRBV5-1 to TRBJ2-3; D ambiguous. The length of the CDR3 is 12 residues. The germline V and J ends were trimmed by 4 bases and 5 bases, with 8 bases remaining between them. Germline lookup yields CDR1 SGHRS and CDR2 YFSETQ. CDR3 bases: TGCGCCAGCAGCCCGAACGGAGATACGCAGTATTTT. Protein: CASSPNGDTQYF.

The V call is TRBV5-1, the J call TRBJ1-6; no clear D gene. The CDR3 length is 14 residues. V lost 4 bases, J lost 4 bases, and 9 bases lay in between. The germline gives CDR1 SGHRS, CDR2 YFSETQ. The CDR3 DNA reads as TGCGCCAGCAGCCTATCGGGTTATAATTCACCCCTCCACTTT. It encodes CASSLSGYNSPLHF.

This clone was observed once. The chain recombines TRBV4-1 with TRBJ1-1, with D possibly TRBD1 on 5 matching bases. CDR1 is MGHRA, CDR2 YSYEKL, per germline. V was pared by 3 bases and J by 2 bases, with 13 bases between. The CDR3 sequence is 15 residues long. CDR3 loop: CASSHSDRVNTEAFF. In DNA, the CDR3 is TGCGCCAGCAGCCATTCCGACAGAGTCAACACTGAAGCTTTCTTT.

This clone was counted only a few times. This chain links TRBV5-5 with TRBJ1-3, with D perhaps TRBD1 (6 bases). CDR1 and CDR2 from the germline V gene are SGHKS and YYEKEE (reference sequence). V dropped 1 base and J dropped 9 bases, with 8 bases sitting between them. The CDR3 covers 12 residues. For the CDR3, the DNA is TGTGCCAGCAGCTTGACAGGGACCACCATATATTTT. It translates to CASSLTGTTIYF.

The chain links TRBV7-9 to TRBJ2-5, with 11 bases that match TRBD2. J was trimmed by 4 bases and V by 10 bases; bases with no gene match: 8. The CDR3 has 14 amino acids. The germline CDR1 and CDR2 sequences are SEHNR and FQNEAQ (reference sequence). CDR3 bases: TGTGCCACCGGTAGCGGGGGGGCAGGAGAGACCCAGTACTTC. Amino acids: CATGSGGAGETQYF.

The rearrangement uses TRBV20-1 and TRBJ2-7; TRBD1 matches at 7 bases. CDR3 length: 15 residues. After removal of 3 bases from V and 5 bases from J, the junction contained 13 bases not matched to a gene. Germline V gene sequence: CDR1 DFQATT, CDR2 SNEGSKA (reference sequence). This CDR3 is CSASPLNRGNDEQYF. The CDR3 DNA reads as TGCAGTGCTAGTCCCCTCAACAGGGGTAACGACGAGCAGTACTTC.